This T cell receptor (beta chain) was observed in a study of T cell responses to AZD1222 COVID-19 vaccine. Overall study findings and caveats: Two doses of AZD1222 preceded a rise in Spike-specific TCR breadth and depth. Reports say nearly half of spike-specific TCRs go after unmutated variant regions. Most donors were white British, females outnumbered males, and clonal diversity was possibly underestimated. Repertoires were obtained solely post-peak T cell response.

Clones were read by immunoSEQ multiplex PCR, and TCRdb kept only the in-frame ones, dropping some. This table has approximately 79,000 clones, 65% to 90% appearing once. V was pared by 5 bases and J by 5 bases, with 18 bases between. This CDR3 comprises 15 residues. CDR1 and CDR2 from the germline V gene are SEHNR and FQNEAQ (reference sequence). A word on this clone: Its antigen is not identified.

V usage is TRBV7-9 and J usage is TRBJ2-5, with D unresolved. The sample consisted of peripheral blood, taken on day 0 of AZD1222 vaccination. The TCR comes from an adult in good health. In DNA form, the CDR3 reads TGTGCCAGCAGCCCCCTCCAGGTGAATGGGGAGACCCAGTACTTC. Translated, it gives CASSPLQVNGETQYF. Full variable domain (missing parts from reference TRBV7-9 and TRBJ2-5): DTGVSQNPRHKITKRGQNVTFRCDPISEHNRLYWYRQTLGQGPEFLTYFQNEAQLEKSRLLSDRFSAERPKGSFSTLEIQRTEQGDSAMYLCASSPLQVNGETQYFGPGTRLLVL.